This section outlines one TCR beta chain sequence together with its context. Only in-frame clones appear in the TCRdb table, and some are missing; sequencing was by immunoSEQ multiplex PCR. The sample includes over 75,000 clones, around 88% of them seen just once. The V and J ends lost 7 bases and 0 bases, in that order; junction bases with no gene match: 6. This CDR3 spans 15 amino acids. Germline CDR1 reads MNHEY; CDR2 reads SVGAGI. This sample is drawn from a study of OX40 agonist ivuxolimab in advanced cancers. Source: CD4+ or CD8+ T cells sorted from blood, taken in a trial of the OX40 agonist ivuxolimab. The chain uses TRBV6-5 and TRBJ1-1; 9 bases align to TRBD1. The TCR originated in an adult with an advanced solid tumor such as melanoma, head and neck, liver or kidney cancer. The CDR3 coding sequence is TGTGCCAGCACCAACAGGGGGCGGATGAACACTGAAGCTTTCTTT. Its translation: CASTNRGRMNTEAFF.